The 20 T cell receptor beta chains in this list originate from one sample, sequenced in a study of blood T cell repertoires in COVID-19. Repertoires were generated with immunoSEQ multiplex PCR, while TCRdb's copy carries only in-frame clones and drops some. The table shows about 210,000 clones, with approximately 80% occurring only once. The sequenced sample was PBMCs or T cells enriched from blood (not recorded which). The receptors originated from a woman aged 45-65 years with acute COVID-19.

V gene TRBV6-2 or TRBV6-3 combines with J gene TRBJ2-2; the match to TRBD1 covers 7 bases. The CDR3 has 15 residues. The V gene's germline CDR1 is MNHEY and CDR2 SVGEGT. The V segment lost 1 base and the J segment 4 bases; nucleotides outside the gene matches: 3. The CDR3 nucleotides are TGTGCCAGCAGTTACTTAGGGACAGCCACCGGGGAGCTGTTTTTT. Translated, it gives CASSYLGTATGELFF.

The V gene is TRBV28, the J gene TRBJ1-3, with 7 bases matching TRBD1. The CDR3 is made up of 15 amino acids. With V trimmed by 4 bases and J by 7 bases, 10 bases remained unmatched. Germline values: CDR1 MDHEN, CDR2 SYDVKM. CDR3 DNA: TGTGCCAGCAGTTCCGCAGGGGGACGGGGGAACACCATATATTTT. Protein product: CASSSAGGRGNTIYF.

The V call is TRBV7-2, the J call TRBJ1-4; TRBD1 is a possible D gene (5 bases). Trimming pared 1 base from V and 8 bases from J, leaving 20 bases between. Germline loops: CDR1 SGHTA, CDR2 FQGNSA. The CDR3 covers 17 residues. The CDR3 spells CASSLEGRGTPWEKLFF. The CDR3 coding sequence is TGTGCCAGCAGCTTAGAAGGTCGCGGGACCCCGTGGGAAAAACTGTTTTTT.

The chain joins TRBV7-2 to TRBJ2-5; 10 nucleotides match TRBD2. CDR1 is SGHTA, CDR2 FQGNSA, per germline. After removal of 0 bases from V and 5 bases from J, the junction contained 6 bases not matched to a gene. The CDR3 runs 16 residues. CDR3 amino acids: CASSLASGGASETQYF. CDR3 nucleotide sequence: TGTGCCAGCAGCTTAGCGAGCGGGGGGGCCTCGGAGACCCAGTACTTC.

The chain carries TRBV5-1 and TRBJ2-3; TRBD2 matches 12 bases. Trimming at V came to 5 bases and at J to 6 bases, leaving 7 bases not matched to a gene. CDR1 and CDR2 from the germline V gene are SGHRS and YFSETQ. The CDR3 totals 15 residues. This CDR3 reads CASRASGGAADTQYF. CDR3 bases: TGCGCCAGCAGGGCTAGCGGGGGGGCCGCGGATACGCAGTATTTT. Full variable domain (outside the CDR3, taken from reference TRBV5-1 and TRBJ2-3): KAGVTQTPRYLIKTRGQQVTLSCSPISGHRSVSWYQQTPGQGLQFLFEYFSETQRNKGNFPGRFSGRQFSNSRSEMNVSTLELGDSALYLCASRASGGAADTQYFGPGTRLTVL.

The rearrangement uses TRBV7-2 and TRBJ1-5, with D unclear. V lost 0 bases and J lost 0, with 9 bases in between. The CDR3 sequence is 16 residues long. Germline V gene data show CDR1 as SGHTA and CDR2 as FQGNSA. The CDR3 nucleotides read TGTGCCAGCAGCTTAGCGCCAACAGCTAGCAATCAGCCCCAGCATTTT. It translates to CASSLAPTASNQPQHF.

This chain links TRBV12-3 or TRBV12-4 with TRBJ1-1; 7 bases agree with TRBD1. The CDR3 totals 11 residues. Trimming cost V 8 bases and J 7 bases; bases outside gene matches: 4. CDR3 in DNA: TGTGCCAGCGGTCGACAGGGTGAAGCTTTCTTT. Translating it yields CASGRQGEAFF.

The rearrangement links TRBV9 to TRBJ1-4; D remains ambiguous. The CDR3 covers 14 residues. V was trimmed by 3 bases and J by 4 bases, leaving 10 bases between them. Germline V gives CDR1 SGDLS, CDR2 YYNGEE. The CDR3: CASSARDVNEKLFF. For the CDR3, the DNA is TGTGCCAGCAGCGCGAGGGATGTTAATGAAAAACTGTTTTTT.

This clone came up a few times. V is TRBV28 and J is TRBJ1-5; a weak D match, TRBD1 (5 bases). V lost 7 bases to trimming and J lost 4 bases, with 17 bases between them. CDR1 is MDHEN, CDR2 SYDVKM, per germline. The CDR3 consists of 15 residues. Here the CDR3 DNA reads TGTGCCAGCACTCAAAGCGGGGGTAGTAATCAGCCCCAGCATTTT. This codes for CASTQSGGSNQPQHF.

In this sample, this clone turned up a few times. The chain is built from TRBV4-1 and TRBJ1-1, with D perhaps matching TRBD1 (5 bases). Trimming took 1 base from V and 0 from J, leaving 12 bases between them. Germline CDR1 reads MGHRA; CDR2 reads YSYEKL. The CDR3 consists of 16 residues. Written as DNA, the CDR3 is TGCGCCAGCAGCCAAGCCTGGGCAGGGATGAACACTGAAGCTTTCTTT. It codes for CASSQAWAGMNTEAFF.

The genes are TRBV7-9 and TRBJ2-1; TRBD2 matches 8 bases. This CDR3 is 12 amino acids long. Germline-derived CDR1 and CDR2 are SEHNR and FQNEAQ (reference sequence). The CDR3 loop is CANTASGNEQFF. Here the CDR3 DNA reads TGTGCTAACACGGCTAGCGGGAATGAGCAGTTCTTC.

The CDR3 here is CASSSAGFSYEQYF. The CDR3 coding sequence is TGTGCCAGCAGCTCCGCCGGGTTCTCCTACGAGCAGTACTTC. The genes are TRBV5-4 and TRBJ2-7, with D unresolved. The V end was cut by 3 bases, the J end by 0 bases, with 10 bases between. The CDR3 runs to 14 residues. CDR1 is SGHNT and CDR2 is YYREEE in the germline V gene (reference sequence).

V usage is TRBV6-5 and J usage is TRBJ1-2; possible D gene TRBD1, 5 bases. The germline CDR1 and CDR2 sequences are MNHEY and SVGAGI. Trimming stripped 6 bases from V and 0 bases from J, with 14 bases between. The CDR3 is 15 residues long. This chain's CDR3 is CASRDTGPANYGYTF. CDR3 sequence (DNA): TGTGCCAGCAGGGACACCGGACCCGCTAACTATGGCTACACCTTC.

The J gene is TRBJ1-5, the V gene TRBV4-3; 7 nucleotides match TRBD1. With 0 bases clipped from V and 0 bases from J, the junction kept 11 bases outside the gene matches. Germline V lookup: CDR1 LGHNA, CDR2 YSLEER. CDR3 length: 19 amino acids. The CDR3 loop reads CASSQEPVRGAGSNQPQHF. The CDR3 region has the DNA TGCGCCAGCAGCCAAGAACCGGTCAGGGGGGCAGGTAGCAATCAGCCCCAGCATTTT.

The chain carries TRBV6-2 or TRBV6-3 and TRBJ1-5; a possible D gene is TRBD1 (6 bases). Germline loops: CDR1 MNHEY, CDR2 SVGEGT. The CDR3 totals 15 residues. Trimming removed 5 bases at V and 7 bases at J, with 18 bases between. The CDR3 coding sequence is TGTGCCAGCAGTATCCATGGACAGCCGCGGCAGCCCCAGCATTTT. Encoded protein: CASSIHGQPRQPQHF.

The chain uses TRBV4-3 and TRBJ2-2; a weak D match, TRBD2 (5 bases). The V end lost 0 bases, the J end lost 6 bases, and 14 bases lay between the germline ends. Germline V gene sequence: CDR1 LGHNA, CDR2 YSLEER. This CDR3 comprises 16 residues. The CDR3: CASSQDKVRGPGELFF. CDR3 sequence (DNA): TGCGCCAGCAGCCAAGACAAGGTCCGGGGTCCCGGGGAGCTGTTTTTT.

The chain is built from TRBV2 and TRBJ1-1; D perhaps matches TRBD1 (5 bases). This CDR3 is 14 amino acids long. CDR1 and CDR2 from the germline V gene are SNHLY and FYNNEI. Trimming removed 7 bases at V and 1 base at J, with 13 bases between. The CDR3 protein is CASNRGTPNTEAFF. CDR3 coding DNA: TGTGCCAGCAACCGGGGGACGCCGAACACTGAAGCTTTCTTT.

The rearrangement joins TRBV7-2 to TRBJ2-3; TRBD2 aligns across 8 bases. With 5 bases clipped from V and 1 base from J, the junction kept 5 bases outside the gene matches. The germline V gene encodes CDR1 SGHTA and CDR2 FQGNSA. The CDR3 extends over 15 amino acids. CDR3 region: CASSEGLVGTDTQYF. The CDR3 DNA reads as TGTGCCAGCAGCGAGGGACTAGTTGGCACAGATACGCAGTATTTT. Drawing the rest from reference TRBV7-2 and TRBJ2-3, the complete variable domain is GAGVSQSPSNKVTEKGKDVELRCDPISGHTALYWYRQSLGQGLEFLIYFQGNSAPDKSGLPSDRFSAERTGGSVSTLTIQRTQQEDSAVYLCASSEGLVGTDTQYFGPGTRLTVL.

Only a few counts were recorded for this clone. This chain uses TRBV7-8 with TRBJ2-7; TRBD2 agrees at 9 bases. The CDR3 is made up of 14 amino acids. V was pared by 8 bases and J by 5 bases, with 10 bases of the junction left unmatched. CDR1 and CDR2 from the germline V gene are SGHVS and FQNEAQ. CDR3 in DNA: TGTGCCAGCGCCCTTGTAGCGGGAGTCCACGAGCAGTACTTC. Translated: CASALVAGVHEQYF.

The CDR3 nucleotides read TGTGCCAGCAGTTACAGCTATGGCTACACCTTC. Its protein product is CASSYSYGYTF. The chain combines TRBV28 with TRBJ1-2; D ambiguous. Germline V gene sequence: CDR1 MDHEN, CDR2 SYDVKM. Deletions cut 4 bases from V and 4 bases from J, with 4 bases between. CDR3 length: 11 amino acids.